One sample yielded the 28 T cell receptor beta chains listed below, sequenced in a study of blood T cells in healthy people across ages (dated by TCRdb to the mid-2010s). Receptors were amplified or captured by 5' RACE. Instrument used: Illumina HiSeq 2500. A second PCR of about 7 to 12 cycles was performed with a sample-barcoded 5' primer and a J-beta primer mix. TCRdb redid the processing of the public reads, applying fastp at Q25 and MiXCR, and retained in-frame beta chains. Rows merge per CDR3 protein into single entries with the most common DNA and genes. This sample holds 1.5 million to 2 million distinct CDR3 sequences; 28% were observed only once. The ten largest clones represent approximately 7.7% of the sample. The sample was blood. Receptors were obtained from a woman younger than 45 in good health.

This chain connects TRBV20-1 to TRBJ2-7; no definite D call. Trimming shortened V by 0 bases and J by 7 bases, and 19 bases separated the two germline ends. The CDR3 length is 15 residues. The germline CDR1 and CDR2 sequences are DFQATT and SNEGSKA (reference sequence). CDR3 amino acids: CSARDVSLLQVEQYF. DNA for the CDR3: TGCAGTGCTAGAGACGTCTCTCTACTCCAGGTGGAGCAGTACTTC.

This clonotype has a handful of counts. The V call is TRBV24-1, the J call TRBJ2-1, with D possibly matching TRBD2 (5 bases). Trimming stripped 7 bases from V and 8 bases from J, with 14 bases between. Germline V gives CDR1 KGHDR, CDR2 SFDVKD. CDR3 length equals 13 residues. In nucleotides, the CDR3 is TGTGCCACCAGGAGGGCCCAAAGCGATGAGCAGTTCTTC. Translation: CATRRAQSDEQFF.

This clonotype was picked up a small number of times. This sequence joins TRBV7-2 and TRBJ2-1; a possible D gene is TRBD1 (5 bases). V was trimmed by 7 bases and J by 7 bases, leaving 23 bases between them. The CDR3 is 16 amino acids. CDR1 and CDR2 from the germline V gene are SGHTA and FQGNSA. The CDR3 DNA is TGTGCCAGCACGCCTATGATTGGCAGGGTAGGGAATGAGCAGTTCTTC. Translated, it gives CASTPMIGRVGNEQFF.

Only a few counts were recorded for this clonotype. This chain links TRBV20-1 with TRBJ2-1; D is possibly TRBD2 (5 bases). CDR3 length: 15 amino acids. The germline V gene has CDR1 DFQATT and CDR2 SNEGSKA (reference sequence). V was shortened by 6 bases and J by 7 bases, with 22 bases between the two germline ends. CDR3: CSALPGPERLNEQFF. The CDR3 nucleotides are TGCAGTGCCCTACCAGGCCCTGAGCGGCTGAATGAGCAGTTCTTC.

The V call is TRBV6-6, the J call TRBJ1-2, with 8 bases that match TRBD1. Germline CDR1 MNHNY, CDR2 SVGAGI (reference sequence). V lost 8 bases to trimming and J lost 8 bases; unmatched junction nucleotides: 10. The length of the CDR3 is 13 residues. The chain's CDR3 is CASGQRQGLGYTF. The CDR3 DNA follows: TGTGCCAGCGGTCAGAGACAGGGGTTGGGCTACACCTTC.

To note about this clonotype: One end of the junction fails to match germline, which may point to a read error. The CDR3 nucleotides are TGTGCCAGCAGCTTATTTGGAGGCCGGTTGGACGAGCAGTACTTC. It yields the protein CASSLFGGRLDEQYF. The V gene is TRBV28, the J gene TRBJ2-7; D is perhaps TRBD2 (5 bases). This CDR3 has 15 amino acids. The germline gives CDR1 MDHEN, CDR2 SYDVKM.

Concerning this clonotype itself: This may be a read error, as it is one base from a much larger clone. The chain couples TRBV29-1 to TRBJ2-5; TRBD2 matches at 7 bases. V dropped 1 base and J dropped 11; count of bases not matched to a gene: 13. Germline V gene sequence: CDR1 SQVTM, CDR2 ANQGSEA. The CDR3 runs to 14 residues. The CDR3 loop is CSVEGGRANNEQYF. CDR3 coding DNA: TGCAGCGTTGAAGGCGGGAGAGCTAACAATGAGCAGTACTTC.

V is TRBV5-1 and J is TRBJ2-3; 11 nucleotides line up with TRBD2. The CDR3 is made up of 13 amino acids. V was clipped by 9 bases and J by 5 bases; unmatched bases: 5. In germline, CDR1 is SGHRS, CDR2 YFSETQ. In DNA form, the CDR3 reads TGCGCCACCGGGACTAGCGGAGGAGATACGCAGTATTTT. Translated, it gives CATGTSGGDTQYF.

In its sample, this clonotype was seen a few times. The V gene is TRBV6-6, the J gene TRBJ1-1; 8 positions agree with TRBD1. V lost 5 bases and J lost 10; bases outside the gene matches: 6. The CDR3 spans 12 residues. Germline V gene data show CDR1 as MNHNY and CDR2 as SVGAGI (reference sequence). CDR3: CASSTTGVGAFF. CDR3 DNA sequence: TGTGCCAGCAGTACGACAGGGGTAGGAGCTTTCTTT.

The chain joins TRBV10-3 to TRBJ2-3, with D uncertain. Per germline, CDR1 ENHRY and CDR2 SYGVKD. Trimming left V 3 bases short and J 1 base short, with 5 bases between. This CDR3 has 13 residues. CDR3 sequence: CAISDLGTDTQYF. CDR3 coding DNA: TGTGCCATCAGTGATCTAGGCACAGATACGCAGTATTTT.

The rearrangement links TRBV5-6 to TRBJ2-4, with D unclear. Trimming took 0 bases from V and 3 from J, leaving 10 bases between them. CDR1 is SGHDT and CDR2 is YYEEEE in the germline V gene. The length of the CDR3 is 15 residues. CDR3 residues: CASSLVGIGKNIQYF. The CDR3 bases are TGTGCCAGCAGCTTGGTGGGTATAGGCAAAAACATTCAGTACTTC.

This clonotype was recorded many times. The chain links TRBV25-1 to TRBJ2-7, with D perhaps matching TRBD2 (6 bases). CDR3 length: 15 residues. V was cut by 3 bases and J by 3 bases, with 15 bases left in between. Germline CDR1 is MGHDK and CDR2 is SYGVNS. The CDR3 nucleotides read TGTGCCAGCAGTGAGAGTGCGGGGCGCTTCTACGAGCAGTACTTC. This sequence encodes CASSESAGRFYEQYF.

Comment on this clonotype: A much larger clone is a single base away; this may be a read error. The rearrangement links TRBV7-3 to TRBJ2-6; the match to TRBD1 covers 10 bases. CDR1 and CDR2 (germline): SGHTA, FQGTGA. Trimming took 4 bases from V and 4 from J; bases not matched to a gene: 7. This CDR3 comprises 17 residues. The CDR3 protein is CASSSLGQGLGANVLTF. CDR3 bases: TGTGCCAGCAGCTCGTTGGGACAGGGGTTAGGGGCCAACGTCCTGACTTTC. The full variable domain, completed using reference TRBV7-3 and TRBJ2-6, is GAGVSQTPSNKVTEKGKYVELRCDPISGHTALYWYRQSLGQGPEFLIYFQGTGAADDSGLPNDRFFAVRPEGSVSTLKIQRTERGDSAVYLCASSSLGQGLGANVLTFGAGSRLTVL.

This rearrangement joins TRBV19 to TRBJ2-1; 8 positions agree with TRBD2. There are 16 residues in the CDR3. CDR1 is LNHDA and CDR2 is SQIVND in the germline V gene (reference sequence). V was clipped by 4 bases and J by 8 bases; unmatched bases: 13. The CDR3 sequence is CASSTPSGGLPDEQFF. DNA of the CDR3: TGTGCCAGTAGTACCCCGTCGGGGGGGCTGCCCGATGAGCAGTTCTTC.

V and J are TRBV7-9 and TRBJ1-1; possibly TRBD1 for D (6 bases). V lost 1 base and J 2 bases, leaving 11 bases between the germline ends. This CDR3 is built from 15 residues. Germline CDR1 and CDR2: SEHNR and FQNEAQ (reference sequence). The CDR3 DNA reads as TGTGCCAGCAGCTTAGTAACAGGGCTAAACACTGAAGCTTTCTTT. This gives the protein CASSLVTGLNTEAFF. The entire variable domain, with the rest obtained from reference TRBV7-9 and TRBJ1-1, is as follows: DTGVSQNPRHKITKRGQNVTFRCDPISEHNRLYWYRQTLGQGPEFLTYFQNEAQLEKSRLLSDRFSAERPKGSFSTLEIQRTEQGDSAMYLCASSLVTGLNTEAFFGQGTRLTVV.

This clonotype was recorded a few times. This rearrangement joins TRBV28 to TRBJ1-6, with D unclear. Trimming removed 6 bases from V and 9 bases from J, with 18 bases in between. Germline CDR1 and CDR2: MDHEN and SYDVKM. This CDR3 is 15 amino acids long. CDR3 coding DNA: TGTGCCAGCAGCCTCAGGACCGGAGTCTCTTCACCCCTCCACTTT. Translation: CASSLRTGVSSPLHF.

The gene calls are TRBV5-1 and TRBJ2-2, with 9 bases aligning to TRBD1. From germline, CDR1 is SGHRS and CDR2 YFSETQ. This CDR3 is built from 17 residues. V trimming: 4 bases; J trimming: 4 bases; junction bases outside the gene matches: 11. The CDR3 is CASSSKGTGSFTGELFF. For the CDR3, the DNA is TGCGCCAGCAGCAGCAAGGGGACAGGGAGTTTCACCGGGGAGCTGTTTTTT.

In its sample, this clonotype was seen a few times. Given a much more abundant clone one base away, this may be a read error. The rearrangement links TRBV5-5 to TRBJ2-7; D is uncertain. Trimming removed 1 base from V and 5 bases from J, with 16 bases in between. This CDR3 is 15 amino acids long. Per the germline V gene, CDR1 is SGHKS and CDR2 is YYEKEE (reference sequence). CDR3 coding DNA: TGTGCCAGCAGCTTGAATCGAGTCCGTGGGAACGAGCAGTACTTC. Its protein product is CASSLNRVRGNEQYF.

The DNA of the CDR3 is TGTGCCAGCAGCTCACAGGGTATCGATGAAAAACTGTTTTTT. This translates into CASSSQGIDEKLFF. The chain has TRBV5-5 and TRBJ1-4; D perhaps matches TRBD1 (6 bases). Trimming removed 3 bases at V and 6 bases at J, with 12 bases between. The CDR3 is 14 residues long. CDR1 SGHKS and CDR2 YYEKEE come from the germline V gene (reference sequence).

This rearrangement joins TRBV28 to TRBJ2-3; D possibly corresponds to TRBD1 (5 bases). Trimming took off 7 bases at V and 4 bases at J, with 9 bases between the two ends. Germline V gene data show CDR1 as MDHEN and CDR2 as SYDVKM. The CDR3 runs 12 residues. The CDR3 loop reads CASNLGADTQYF. In DNA, the CDR3 is TGTGCCAGCAATCTAGGGGCAGATACGCAGTATTTT.

The rearrangement uses TRBV3-1 and TRBJ1-2; D unresolved. This CDR3 spans 16 amino acids. Trimming removed 1 base at V and 8 bases at J, with 20 bases between. Germline assignment: CDR1 LGHDT and CDR2 YNNKEL (reference sequence). CDR3 loop: CASSQGNVDKKRGYTF. In nucleotides, the CDR3 is TGTGCCAGCAGCCAAGGGAACGTGGATAAAAAAAGGGGCTACACCTTC.

As regards this clonotype: The junction differs from germline at one of its ends, possibly a read error. The chain is built from TRBV28 and TRBJ1-5; D is unresolved. CDR3 length: 17 residues. The V gene's germline CDR1 is MDHEN and CDR2 SYDVKM. CDR3 nucleotides: TGTGCCAGCAGCTTATTGGGAGGAGGGTGGAGCAATCAGCCCCAGCATTTT. It encodes CASSLLGGGWSNQPQHF.

The chain uses TRBV4-2 and TRBJ2-1, with D hard to call. V lost 0 bases and J lost 0, with 9 bases in between. CDR3 length: 16 residues. The germline V gene encodes CDR1 LGHNA and CDR2 YNFKEQ. CDR3 amino acids: CASSQEAGNSYNEQFF. CDR3 DNA sequence: TGTGCCAGCAGCCAAGAGGCCGGAAACTCCTACAATGAGCAGTTCTTC.

The rearrangement links TRBV7-2 to TRBJ2-7; tentative D call: TRBD2 (6 bases). This CDR3 contains 15 residues. Germline lookup yields CDR1 SGHTA and CDR2 FQGNSA. Between the trimmed V and J ends, which lost 5 bases and 4 bases, there was a span of 18 bases. This CDR3 is CASSLGTGDLYEQYF. CDR3 coding DNA: TGTGCCAGCAGCCTGGGCACGGGAGATTTGTACGAGCAGTACTTC.

This chain's CDR3 is CASSLFPPDRDTQYF. For the CDR3, the DNA is TGTGCCAGCAGTTTATTCCCCCCCGACCGCGATACGCAGTATTTT. The J gene is TRBJ2-3, the V gene TRBV27, with D unclear. Trimming took 1 base from V and 6 from J, leaving 14 bases between them. This CDR3 has 15 amino acids. The germline V gene has CDR1 MNHEY and CDR2 SMNVEV (reference sequence).

The table lists this clonotype with a few counts. V is TRBV28 and J is TRBJ2-7; perhaps TRBD1 as D (5 bases). The CDR3 extends over 17 amino acids. The germline gives CDR1 MDHEN, CDR2 SYDVKM. V lost 5 bases and J 2 bases, leaving 22 bases between the germline ends. The CDR3 coding sequence is TGTGCCAGCAGTCCCCCCTGGCAGGGTCCTCGTGCCTACGAGCAGTACTTC. This gives the protein CASSPPWQGPRAYEQYF.

This clonotype occurred a few times. The chain carries TRBV7-3 and TRBJ2-3, with TRBD2 as a possible D gene (7 bases). The CDR3 runs 16 residues. The V gene's germline CDR1 is SGHTA and CDR2 FQGTGA. The V end lost 5 bases, the J end lost 5 bases, and 20 bases lay between the germline ends. CDR3 nucleotide sequence: TGTGCCAGCAGCCCGACGGGTGGGGGGGCACGAGATACGCAGTATTTT. Its translation: CASSPTGGGARDTQYF.

The rearrangement uses TRBV12-3 or TRBV12-4 and TRBJ1-1; maybe TRBD1 (5 bases). Between the trimmed V and J ends, which lost 9 bases and 2 bases, there was a span of 16 bases. The CDR3 is 14 residues long. CDR3 sequence (DNA): TGTGCCAGTAGGGTCGGGGGTTACAACACTGAAGCTTTCTTT. Protein: CASRVGGYNTEAFF.